These T cell receptor beta chains were read from a single sample in a study of early stage breast cancer tumors. Measured with immunoSEQ multiplex PCR; TCRdb has only the in-frame clones, and not every one. This sample carries under 45,000 clones, around 70% of them seen once, and the ten largest clones take about 7%. The sample comprised blood. These receptors were obtained from a person between 60 and 69 years old with breast cancer. Both conserved end residues are part of each CDR3. The order of the fields is D gene, clone size, V gene, J gene, CDR3 DNA, CDR3 protein. D genes are given only for firm matches. For some rows the clone size is stated as once, few or many, or as a class when expanded; others skip it.

d_gene: -; abundance: -; v_gene: TRBV7-2; j_gene: TRBJ1-3; CDR3nt: TGTGCCAGCAGCTTAGTGGCAGGGGCGAGCTCTGGAAACACCATATATTTT; CDR3aa: CASSLVAGASSGNTIYF
d_gene: -; abundance: -; v_gene: TRBV2; j_gene: TRBJ1-2; CDR3nt: TGTGCCAGCAGTGAGGCAGGACTATGGAGCTACACCTTC; CDR3aa: CASSEAGLWSYTF
d_gene: -; abundance: -; v_gene: TRBV5-1; j_gene: TRBJ1-3; CDR3nt: TGCGCCAGCAGCTTGCCGGGTCGGGATGGCTCTGGAAACACCATATATTTT; CDR3aa: CASSLPGRDGSGNTIYF
d_gene: TRBD2; abundance: once; v_gene: TRBV6-4; j_gene: TRBJ2-5; CDR3nt: TGTGCCAGCAGCCAGGGGACTAGCGGGAAAGAGACCCAGTACTTC; CDR3aa: CASSQGTSGKETQYF
d_gene: TRBD2; abundance: -; v_gene: TRBV19; j_gene: TRBJ2-3; CDR3nt: TGTGCCAGTAGTATTGGGGGGGGTGAGGCAGATACGCAGTATTTT; CDR3aa: CASSIGGGEADTQYF
d_gene: TRBD2; abundance: medium-sized; v_gene: TRBV5-5; j_gene: TRBJ2-5; CDR3nt: TGTGCCAGCAGCCACGAACGGACTAGCGCGGGGCAAGAGACCCAGTACTTC; CDR3aa: CASSHERTSAGQETQYF
d_gene: -; abundance: few; v_gene: TRBV18; j_gene: TRBJ2-2; CDR3nt: TGTGCCAGCTTTGGCAACACGAACACCGGGGAGCTGTTTTTT; CDR3aa: CASFGNTNTGELFF
d_gene: TRBD2; abundance: -; v_gene: TRBV5-1; j_gene: TRBJ2-2; CDR3nt: TGCGCCAGCAGCTTGGAAAGACTAGCGGTCACCGGGGAGCTGTTTTTT; CDR3aa: CASSLERLAVTGELFF
d_gene: -; abundance: once; v_gene: TRBV5-5; j_gene: TRBJ1-5; CDR3nt: TGTGCCAGCAGCTCGGACTGGTACAATCAGCCCCAGCATTTT; CDR3aa: CASSSDWYNQPQHF
d_gene: TRBD1; abundance: -; v_gene: TRBV9; j_gene: TRBJ2-7; CDR3nt: TGTGCCAGCAGCGTATCGGGACAGATAAACGAGCAGTACTTC; CDR3aa: CASSVSGQINEQYF
d_gene: -; abundance: few; v_gene: TRBV5-1; j_gene: TRBJ1-6; CDR3nt: TGCGCCAGCAGCTTGGCCCAGATCGCCTTATCACCCCTCCACTTT; CDR3aa: CASSLAQIALSPLHF
d_gene: -; abundance: few; v_gene: TRBV19; j_gene: TRBJ1-1; CDR3nt: TGTGCCAGCTTCGGGTCCCCGGGCACTGAAGCTTTCTTT; CDR3aa: CASFGSPGTEAFF
d_gene: TRBD2; abundance: -; v_gene: TRBV7-2; j_gene: TRBJ2-3; CDR3nt: TGTGCCAGCAGCACCCGACTAGCGGGACCTGTAGATACGCAGTATTTT; CDR3aa: CASSTRLAGPVDTQYF
d_gene: TRBD1; abundance: few; v_gene: TRBV7-2; j_gene: TRBJ1-5; CDR3nt: TGTGCCAGCAGCCAGAACAGGGGAAATCAGCCCCAGCATTTT; CDR3aa: CASSQNRGNQPQHF
d_gene: TRBD1; abundance: few; v_gene: TRBV18; j_gene: TRBJ1-5; CDR3nt: TGTGCCAGCGATAGCGGACAGGGGATGCAGCCCCAGCATTTT; CDR3aa: CASDSGQGMQPQHF
d_gene: -; abundance: -; v_gene: TRBV5-1; j_gene: TRBJ1-1; CDR3nt: TGCGCCAGCAGGGGGGAAACGACTGAAGCTTTCTTT; CDR3aa: CASRGETTEAFF
d_gene: -; abundance: -; v_gene: TRBV27; j_gene: TRBJ2-1; CDR3nt: TGTGCCAGCAGTTTAACAGCAGTCTCTGGCAATGAGCAGTTCTTC; CDR3aa: CASSLTAVSGNEQFF
d_gene: -; abundance: -; v_gene: TRBV2; j_gene: TRBJ2-5; CDR3nt: TGTGCCAGCAGTCAAGGACAGTTAGGAGAGACCCAGTACTTC; CDR3aa: CASSQGQLGETQYF
d_gene: TRBD2; abundance: -; v_gene: TRBV5-1; j_gene: TRBJ2-7; CDR3nt: TGCGCCAGCAGCTCTGGCCCTACAGCGGGAGGGCTCTCCTACGAGCAGTACTTC; CDR3aa: CASSSGPTAGGLSYEQYF
d_gene: -; abundance: -; v_gene: TRBV11-3; j_gene: TRBJ1-2; CDR3nt: TGTGCCAGCAGCTCAAATGGGACACACCGGGGGTACTATGGCTACACCTTC; CDR3aa: CASSSNGTHRGYYGYTF
d_gene: TRBD1; abundance: -; v_gene: TRBV6-5; j_gene: TRBJ2-7; CDR3nt: TGTGCCAGCAGGGACGGACAGGGGGGGCACTACGAGCAGTACTTC; CDR3aa: CASRDGQGGHYEQYF
d_gene: -; abundance: -; v_gene: TRBV5-1; j_gene: TRBJ1-1; CDR3nt: TGCGCCAGCAGCGTGGGACATACGAACACTGAAGCTTTCTTT; CDR3aa: CASSVGHTNTEAFF
d_gene: -; abundance: -; v_gene: TRBV6-5; j_gene: TRBJ1-5; CDR3nt: TGTGCCAGCAAGGGGGGACGCAATCAGCCCCAGCATTTT; CDR3aa: CASKGGRNQPQHF
d_gene: -; abundance: -; v_gene: TRBV11-2; j_gene: TRBJ1-2; CDR3nt: TGTGCCAGCAGCTTGGGCCTTAACTATGGCTACACCTTC; CDR3aa: CASSLGLNYGYTF
d_gene: TRBD2; abundance: -; v_gene: TRBV19; j_gene: TRBJ2-1; CDR3nt: TGTGCCAGTAGTTCGTTAGCGGGAGGGCCAGGTAATGAGCAGTTCTTC; CDR3aa: CASSSLAGGPGNEQFF
d_gene: -; abundance: -; v_gene: TRBV9; j_gene: TRBJ2-5; CDR3nt: TGTGCCAGCAGCGTAGGGGCTAGCGTCGAGACCCAGTACTTC; CDR3aa: CASSVGASVETQYF
d_gene: -; abundance: -; v_gene: TRBV2; j_gene: TRBJ1-2; CDR3nt: TGTGCCAGCAGTGTAAACAGGGTGGGGGTATATGGCTACACCTTC; CDR3aa: CASSVNRVGVYGYTF
d_gene: TRBD2; abundance: -; v_gene: TRBV18; j_gene: TRBJ2-7; CDR3nt: TGTGCCAGCTCAACCAGCGGGGGTTGGGGTTACGAGCAGTACTTC; CDR3aa: CASSTSGGWGYEQYF
d_gene: -; abundance: once; v_gene: TRBV6-5; j_gene: TRBJ2-5; CDR3nt: TGTGCCAGCAGTTCACAAAGGGGGAAACAAGAGACCCAGTACTTC; CDR3aa: CASSSQRGKQETQYF
d_gene: -; abundance: -; v_gene: TRBV4-1; j_gene: TRBJ2-3; CDR3nt: TGCGCCAGCAGCCAGGGGTCAGGGGGGCCGTCAGATACGCAGTATTTT; CDR3aa: CASSQGSGGPSDTQYF
d_gene: -; abundance: few; v_gene: TRBV7-8; j_gene: TRBJ1-6; CDR3nt: TGTGCCAGCAGCCCCTTCGCCGGGGGACCCCTCCACTTT; CDR3aa: CASSPFAGGPLHF
d_gene: TRBD2; abundance: -; v_gene: TRBV6-5; j_gene: TRBJ2-1; CDR3nt: TGTGCCGGTAAAGCGGGGGGGTTCTACAATGAGCAGTTCTTC; CDR3aa: CAGKAGGFYNEQFF
d_gene: -; abundance: -; v_gene: TRBV9; j_gene: TRBJ1-3; CDR3nt: TGTGCCAGCAGCGGGGCCGGAAACACCATATATTTT; CDR3aa: CASSGAGNTIYF
d_gene: -; abundance: -; v_gene: TRBV30; j_gene: TRBJ2-7; CDR3nt: TGTGCCTGGAGGGAGAGACAGCGAGACTACGAGCAGTACTTC; CDR3aa: CAWRERQRDYEQYF
d_gene: TRBD1; abundance: -; v_gene: TRBV7-9; j_gene: TRBJ2-7; CDR3nt: TGTGCCAGCAGCTTAGGCGGACAGGGCTCCTACGAGCAGTACTTC; CDR3aa: CASSLGGQGSYEQYF
d_gene: -; abundance: -; v_gene: TRBV9; j_gene: TRBJ2-1; CDR3nt: TGTGCCAGCAGCAAAACCGAGGATGGCTACAATGAGCAGTTCTTC; CDR3aa: CASSKTEDGYNEQFF
d_gene: TRBD1; abundance: -; v_gene: TRBV6-5; j_gene: TRBJ1-3; CDR3nt: TGTGCCAGCAGGATCGGAGGACAGGGAGGAAACACCATATATTTT; CDR3aa: CASRIGGQGGNTIYF
d_gene: TRBD2; abundance: -; v_gene: TRBV29-1; j_gene: TRBJ2-3; CDR3nt: TGCAGCGGGAGCGGGGGGGCGGGCACAGATACGCAGTATTTT; CDR3aa: CSGSGGAGTDTQYF
d_gene: -; abundance: few; v_gene: TRBV4-1; j_gene: TRBJ1-6; CDR3nt: TGCGCCAGCAGCCAAGGGACAGCGAATTCACCCCTCCACTTT; CDR3aa: CASSQGTANSPLHF
d_gene: -; abundance: -; v_gene: TRBV5-1; j_gene: TRBJ2-3; CDR3nt: TGCGCCAGCAATCACGGATTCACAGATACGCAGTATTTT; CDR3aa: CASNHGFTDTQYF
d_gene: -; abundance: -; v_gene: TRBV28; j_gene: TRBJ1-2; CDR3nt: TGTGCCAGCAGTAATCGGGTCCAAGAAGGCTACACCTTC; CDR3aa: CASSNRVQEGYTF
d_gene: -; abundance: few; v_gene: TRBV21-1; j_gene: TRBJ2-2; CDR3nt: -; CDR3aa: CASSPRGDQLHATPGSCFF
d_gene: TRBD2; abundance: once; v_gene: TRBV5-1; j_gene: TRBJ2-3; CDR3nt: TGCGCCAGCAGCTCGGGACTAGCGGGGGGGACTAGCACAGATACGCAGTATTTT; CDR3aa: CASSSGLAGGTSTDTQYF
d_gene: TRBD1; abundance: -; v_gene: TRBV6-6; j_gene: TRBJ1-2; CDR3nt: TGTGCCAGCAGTTGGGACAGGGATGGCTACACCTTC; CDR3aa: CASSWDRDGYTF
d_gene: -; abundance: few; v_gene: TRBV19; j_gene: TRBJ1-1; CDR3nt: TGTGCCAGTAACGATCCCAGGGGAGAAGCTTTCTTT; CDR3aa: CASNDPRGEAFF
d_gene: -; abundance: -; v_gene: TRBV18; j_gene: TRBJ2-1; CDR3nt: TGTGCCAGCTCACGACAGCTCTCCTACAATGAGCAGTTCTTC; CDR3aa: CASSRQLSYNEQFF
d_gene: TRBD1; abundance: few; v_gene: TRBV9; j_gene: TRBJ1-1; CDR3nt: TGTGCCAGCAGCGAGGGCGATACAGGGGGCGGAGGGGACACTGAAGCTTTCTTT; CDR3aa: CASSEGDTGGGGDTEAFF
d_gene: -; abundance: -; v_gene: TRBV18; j_gene: TRBJ2-5; CDR3nt: TGTGCCAGCTCACCTGGGACAACCCAAGAGACCCAGTACTTC; CDR3aa: CASSPGTTQETQYF
d_gene: -; abundance: few; v_gene: TRBV18; j_gene: TRBJ2-1; CDR3nt: TGTGCCAGCTCACCGGTGGGATCCTACAATGAGCAGTTCTTC; CDR3aa: CASSPVGSYNEQFF
d_gene: TRBD1; abundance: -; v_gene: TRBV7-2; j_gene: TRBJ2-7; CDR3nt: TGTGCCAGCAGCGTCGAATCCGGGACAGGGTGGTACGAGCAGTACTTC; CDR3aa: CASSVESGTGWYEQYF
d_gene: -; abundance: -; v_gene: TRBV28; j_gene: TRBJ2-1; CDR3nt: TGTGCCAGCAGTTATAAGGTCAATGAGCAGTTCTTC; CDR3aa: CASSYKVNEQFF
d_gene: TRBD1; abundance: -; v_gene: TRBV7-2; j_gene: TRBJ1-6; CDR3nt: TGTGCCAGCAGGGGGACAGGGTCCTATAATTCACCCCTCCACTTT; CDR3aa: CASRGTGSYNSPLHF
d_gene: -; abundance: few; v_gene: TRBV6-4; j_gene: TRBJ1-1; CDR3nt: TGTGCCAGCAGTGCCGATGGACAGCTGAACACTGAAGCTTTCTTT; CDR3aa: CASSADGQLNTEAFF
d_gene: -; abundance: few; v_gene: TRBV7-7; j_gene: TRBJ1-1; CDR3nt: TGTGCTAGCAGCCACAGGGACTCAGCTTTCTTT; CDR3aa: CASSHRDSAFF